These 13 T cell receptor beta chains originate from one sample sequenced in a study of cytomegalovirus exposure and HLA in healthy donors. Both 60 Vbeta primers and 13 Jbeta primers went into the PCR. The assay was immunoSEQ multiplex PCR, and TCRdb's table has in-frame clones only and misses some. The sample has about 200,000 clones; about four fifths are singletons. Material: PBMCs. These receptors all stem from a man aged 25 to 45 in good health and CMV-seronegative.

This clone was observed once. The chain recombines TRBV6-1 with TRBJ2-5, with 7 bases identical to TRBD2. Near its end, the DNA agrees better with TRBJ2-7, so the J call may be wrong. The germline CDR1 and CDR2 sequences are MNHNS and SASEGT. This CDR3 has 15 amino acids. The CDR3 DNA reads as TGTGCCAGCAGTGAATACCGGGACTACTCCTACGAGCAGTACTTC. Its translation: CASSEYRDYSYEQYF.

This clone has a single count. The chain recombines TRBV6-5 with TRBJ2-1; D not resolved. V dropped 5 bases and J dropped 0 bases, with 11 bases sitting between them. CDR3 length: 15 amino acids. Germline CDR1 reads MNHEY; CDR2 reads SVGAGI. The CDR3 nucleotides are TGTGCCAGCAGTCCCGACTGGAGCTCCTACAATGAGCAGTTCTTC. This translates into CASSPDWSSYNEQFF.

This chain joins TRBV19 and TRBJ1-2, with D possibly being TRBD1 (6 bases). Germline CDR1 LNHDA, CDR2 SQIVND (reference sequence). V lost 3 bases, J lost 6 bases, and 17 bases lay in between. The CDR3 covers 15 residues. The CDR3 coding sequence is TGTGCCAGTAGTATGTCCAGCCACGAGGGGGATGGCTACACCTTC. Amino acid sequence: CASSMSSHEGDGYTF. Variable domain in full (rest from reference TRBV19 and TRBJ1-2): DGGITQSPKYLFRKEGQNVTLSCEQNLNHDAMYWYRQDPGQGLRLIYYSQIVNDFQKGDIAEGYSVSREKKESFPLTVTSAQKNPTAFYLCASSMSSHEGDGYTFGSGTRLTVV.

The CDR3 spells CASRLTSGGLNEQFF. CDR3 nucleotide sequence: TGTGCCAGCAGACTTACTAGCGGGGGGCTCAATGAGCAGTTCTTC. The V call is TRBV6-5, the J call TRBJ2-1; 12 nucleotides align to TRBD2. Germline CDR1 is MNHEY and CDR2 is SVGAGI. The ends lost 6 bases at V and 6 bases at J; junction bases unmatched: 6. This CDR3 contains 15 residues.

This clone occurred a few times. The chain recombines TRBV5-8 with TRBJ1-5; the D gene is possibly TRBD1 (6 bases). Germline V gene lookup returns CDR1 SGHTS and CDR2 YDEGEE. Trimming removed 0 bases from V and 4 bases from J, with 11 bases in between. The CDR3 consists of 15 residues. The CDR3 nucleotides are TGTGCCAGCAGCTTGGAGGGACAACGGAATCAGCCCCAGCATTTT. The encoded protein is CASSLEGQRNQPQHF.

The chain is built from TRBV19 and TRBJ2-1, with 16 bases lining up with TRBD2. The germline V gene encodes CDR1 LNHDA and CDR2 SQIVND (reference sequence). The CDR3 consists of 19 residues. V dropped 3 bases and J dropped 6; count of bases not matched to a gene: 11. The CDR3 spells CASSIFRPGLAGGRNEQFF. DNA of the CDR3: TGTGCCAGTAGTATCTTCAGGCCGGGACTAGCGGGGGGGCGCAATGAGCAGTTCTTC. The full variable domain, its missing parts supplied by reference TRBV19 and TRBJ2-1, is DGGITQSPKYLFRKEGQNVTLSCEQNLNHDAMYWYRQDPGQGLRLIYYSQIVNDFQKGDIAEGYSVSREKKESFPLTVTSAQKNPTAFYLCASSIFRPGLAGGRNEQFFGPGTRLTVL.

J is TRBJ2-2 and V is TRBV2, with D possibly being TRBD2 (6 bases). CDR3 length: 14 amino acids. CDR1 and CDR2 (germline): SNHLY, FYNNEI. V was trimmed by 5 bases and J by 5 bases, leaving 12 bases between them. Here the CDR3 reads CASSNQAGTGELFF. As DNA, the CDR3 is TGTGCCAGCAGTAACCAGGCGGGGACCGGGGAGCTGTTTTTT.

The gene calls are TRBV6-1 and TRBJ2-7; tentative D call: TRBD2 (6 bases). CDR3 size: 14 residues. Germline assignment: CDR1 MNHNS and CDR2 SASEGT. Trimming cost V 4 bases and J 6 bases, with 16 bases left between them. CDR3 sequence: CASSVERGGSEQYF. The CDR3 region has the DNA TGTGCCAGCAGTGTCGAGAGGGGAGGCAGCGAGCAGTACTTC.

This clone occurred once. The chain links TRBV11-3 to TRBJ2-2; D is possibly TRBD2 (5 bases). V was pared by 0 bases and J by 7 bases, with 6 bases between. Per the germline V gene, CDR1 is SGHNT and CDR2 is YENEEA. The CDR3 covers 13 residues. CDR3 nucleotides: TGTGCCAGCAGCTTAGACGGGGACGGGGAGCTGTTTTTT. Amino acids: CASSLDGDGELFF.

The chain joins TRBV19 to TRBJ2-7; D not certain. Per germline, CDR1 LNHDA and CDR2 SQIVND (reference sequence). The CDR3 consists of 14 residues. The ends were cut back, 1 base at V and 0 bases at J, with 7 bases in the middle. The CDR3 sequence is CASSIGVVSYEQYF. For the CDR3, the DNA is TGTGCCAGTAGTATAGGAGTTGTCTCCTACGAGCAGTACTTC.

The rearrangement joins TRBV7-9 to TRBJ2-1; the D is unclear. This CDR3 spans 14 amino acids. Germline CDR1 SEHNR, CDR2 FQNEAQ (reference sequence). V lost 1 base and J lost 4, with 8 bases in between. This chain's CDR3 is CASSLGGLYNEQFF. Written as DNA, the CDR3 is TGTGCCAGCAGCTTAGGAGGATTATACAATGAGCAGTTCTTC.

CDR3 amino acids: CASSSRGGAAYEQYF. DNA for the CDR3: TGTGCCAGCAGCTCCCGCGGCGGTGCCGCCTACGAGCAGTACTTC. The chain joins TRBV7-2 to TRBJ2-7; D not certain. V gave up 4 bases and J gave up 2 bases, with 15 bases separating them. From germline, CDR1 is SGHTA and CDR2 FQGNSA. CDR3 length equals 15 residues.

The chain is built from TRBV19 and TRBJ1-5; the D is unclear. Trimming took 3 bases from V and 3 from J, leaving 12 bases between them. The CDR3 extends over 15 amino acids. CDR1 and CDR2 (germline): LNHDA, SQIVND (reference sequence). CDR3 bases: TGTGCCAGTAGTATTGGGAGAAGAGCCAATCAGCCCCAGCATTTT. This translates into CASSIGRRANQPQHF.